This T cell receptor (beta chain) was sequenced for a study of a mutant IDH1 vaccine in newly diagnosed glioma. Study summary: Receipt of radiotherapy, temozolomide, or both preceded the study, and most received both.

General observations from the study: About 92% of patients showed vaccine-induced immune responses across multiple MHC alleles.

Profiling relied on immunoSEQ multiplex PCR, and the TCRdb table lists in-frame clones only, not all of them. The data contain about 92,000 clones, about 83% of them seen just once; the ten biggest clones take up approximately 7.4%. The time point: baseline, week 1 (first vaccination visit). As for treatment: pre-vaccination baseline after standard-of-care therapy. CDR1 is SGHAT and CDR2 is FQNNGV in the germline V gene. This CDR3 contains 15 residues. Deletions cut 0 bases from V and 1 base from J, with 9 bases between. Of note for this clone: Its antigen is not identified.

This clonotype was obtained from a woman aged 45-59 years with glioma. This material consisted of PBMCs, taken from a glioma patient treated with radiotherapy, temozolomide or both. The rearrangement joins TRBV11-2 to TRBJ1-1; D perhaps matches TRBD1 (5 bases). The CDR3 DNA is TGTGCCAGCAGCTTAGAAAATAGGGGGAACACTGAAGCTTTCTTT. This sequence encodes CASSLENRGNTEAFF.